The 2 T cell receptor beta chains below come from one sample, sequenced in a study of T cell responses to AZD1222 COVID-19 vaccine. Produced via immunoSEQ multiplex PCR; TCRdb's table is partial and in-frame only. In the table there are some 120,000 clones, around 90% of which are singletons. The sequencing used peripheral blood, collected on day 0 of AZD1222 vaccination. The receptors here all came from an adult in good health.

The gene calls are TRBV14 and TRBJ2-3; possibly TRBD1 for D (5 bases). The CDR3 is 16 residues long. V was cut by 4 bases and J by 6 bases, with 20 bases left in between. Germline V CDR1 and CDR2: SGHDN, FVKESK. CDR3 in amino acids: CASSLPGLFEFDTQYF. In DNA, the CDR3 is TGTGCCAGCAGCCTTCCAGGGCTCTTCGAATTCGATACGCAGTATTTT.

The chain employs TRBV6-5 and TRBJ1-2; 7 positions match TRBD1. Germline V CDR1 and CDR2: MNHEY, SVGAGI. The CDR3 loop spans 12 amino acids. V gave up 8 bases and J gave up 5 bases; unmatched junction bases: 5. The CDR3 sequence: CASAVRGYGYTF. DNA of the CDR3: TGTGCCAGCGCGGTCAGGGGGTATGGCTACACCTTC.